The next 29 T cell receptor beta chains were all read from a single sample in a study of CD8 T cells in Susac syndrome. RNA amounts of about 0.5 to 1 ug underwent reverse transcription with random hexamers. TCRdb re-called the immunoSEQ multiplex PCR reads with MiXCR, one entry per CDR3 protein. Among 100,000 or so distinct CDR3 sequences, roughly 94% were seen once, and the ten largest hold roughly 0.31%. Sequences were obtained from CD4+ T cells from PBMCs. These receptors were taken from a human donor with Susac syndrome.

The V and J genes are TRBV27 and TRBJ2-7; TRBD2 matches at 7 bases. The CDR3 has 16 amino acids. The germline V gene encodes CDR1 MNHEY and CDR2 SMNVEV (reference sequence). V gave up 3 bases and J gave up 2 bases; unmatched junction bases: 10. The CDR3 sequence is CASSLTGLPPTYEQYF. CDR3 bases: TGTGCCAGCAGTTTGACGGGACTACCCCCAACCTACGAGCAGTACTTC.

The CDR3 DNA reads as TGTGCCTCCGCCCCCGGTTATTCTTACGAGCAGTACTTC. It codes for CASAPGYSYEQYF. The chain links TRBV28 to TRBJ2-7; the D is unclear. CDR1 and CDR2 (germline): MDHEN, SYDVKM. The CDR3 covers 13 residues. Trimming took 11 bases from V and 4 from J, leaving 18 bases between them.

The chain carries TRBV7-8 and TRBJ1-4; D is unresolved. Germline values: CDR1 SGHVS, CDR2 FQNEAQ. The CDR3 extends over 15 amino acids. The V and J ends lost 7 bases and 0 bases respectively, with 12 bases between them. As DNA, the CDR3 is TGTGCCAGCACTACAGTGGGCGCAACTAATGAAAAACTGTTTTTT. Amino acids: CASTTVGATNEKLFF.

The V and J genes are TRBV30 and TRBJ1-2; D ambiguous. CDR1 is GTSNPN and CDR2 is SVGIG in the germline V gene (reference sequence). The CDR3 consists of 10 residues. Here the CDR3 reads CAYGERGYTF. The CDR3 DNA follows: TGTGCTTACGGGGAGAGGGGCTACACCTTC.

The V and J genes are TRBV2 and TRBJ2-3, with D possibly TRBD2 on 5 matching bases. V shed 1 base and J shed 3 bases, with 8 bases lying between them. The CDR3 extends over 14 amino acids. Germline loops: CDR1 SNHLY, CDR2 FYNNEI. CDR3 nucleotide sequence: TGTGCCAGCAGTGAAGATGGAGGTACAGATACGCAGTATTTT. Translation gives CASSEDGGTDTQYF.

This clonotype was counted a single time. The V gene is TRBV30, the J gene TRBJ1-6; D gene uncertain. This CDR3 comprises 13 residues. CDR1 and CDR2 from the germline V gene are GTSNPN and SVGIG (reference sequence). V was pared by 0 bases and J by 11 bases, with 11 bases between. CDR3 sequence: CAWSVPGRAPLHF. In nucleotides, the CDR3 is TGTGCCTGGAGTGTACCGGGGAGAGCACCCCTCCACTTT.

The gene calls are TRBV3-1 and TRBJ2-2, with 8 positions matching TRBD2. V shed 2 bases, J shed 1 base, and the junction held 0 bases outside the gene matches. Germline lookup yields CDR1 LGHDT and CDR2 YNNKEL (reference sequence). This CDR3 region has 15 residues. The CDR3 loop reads CASSQLAGNTGELFF. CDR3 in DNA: TGTGCCAGCAGCCAACTAGCGGGGAACACCGGGGAGCTGTTTTTT.

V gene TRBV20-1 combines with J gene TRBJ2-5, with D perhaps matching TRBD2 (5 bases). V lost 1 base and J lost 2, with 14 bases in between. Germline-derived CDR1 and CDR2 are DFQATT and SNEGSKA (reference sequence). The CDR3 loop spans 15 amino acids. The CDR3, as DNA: TGCAGTGCTAGAGCTGGCGGGTTCGTTCAAGAGACCCAGTACTTC. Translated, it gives CSARAGGFVQETQYF.

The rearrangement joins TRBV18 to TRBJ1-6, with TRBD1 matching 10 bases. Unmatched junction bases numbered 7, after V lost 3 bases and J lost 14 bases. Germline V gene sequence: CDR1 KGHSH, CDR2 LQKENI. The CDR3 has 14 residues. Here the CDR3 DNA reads TGTGCCAGCTCACCCGGGACAGGGGCTCCGGCCCTCCACTTT. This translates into CASSPGTGAPALHF. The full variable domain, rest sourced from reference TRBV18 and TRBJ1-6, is NAGVMQNPRHLVRRRGQEARLRCSPMKGHSHVYWYRQLPEEGLKFMVYLQKENIIDESGMPKERFSAEFPKEGPSILRIQQVVRGDSAAYFCASSPGTGAPALHFGNGTRLTVT.

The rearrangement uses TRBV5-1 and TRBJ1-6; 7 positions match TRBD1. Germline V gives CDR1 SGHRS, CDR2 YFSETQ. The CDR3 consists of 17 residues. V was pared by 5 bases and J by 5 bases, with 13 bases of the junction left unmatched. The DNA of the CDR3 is TGCGCCAGCAGTGGGAGGCCTCCGGGACAGAATAATTCACCCCTCCACTTT. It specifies CASSGRPPGQNNSPLHF.

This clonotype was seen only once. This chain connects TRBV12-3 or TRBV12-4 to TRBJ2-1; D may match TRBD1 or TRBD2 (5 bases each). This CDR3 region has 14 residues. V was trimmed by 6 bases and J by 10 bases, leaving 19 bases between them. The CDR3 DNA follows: TGTGCCAGCAGCCAAGGGACGGCAACAAGGGAGCAGTTCTTC. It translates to CASSQGTATREQFF.

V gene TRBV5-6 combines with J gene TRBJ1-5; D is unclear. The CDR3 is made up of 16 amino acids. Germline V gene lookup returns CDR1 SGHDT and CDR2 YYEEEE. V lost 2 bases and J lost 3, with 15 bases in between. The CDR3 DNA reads TGTGCCAGCAGCTTAAGTTTGAAGGGAACCAATCAGCCCCAGCATTTT. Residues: CASSLSLKGTNQPQHF.

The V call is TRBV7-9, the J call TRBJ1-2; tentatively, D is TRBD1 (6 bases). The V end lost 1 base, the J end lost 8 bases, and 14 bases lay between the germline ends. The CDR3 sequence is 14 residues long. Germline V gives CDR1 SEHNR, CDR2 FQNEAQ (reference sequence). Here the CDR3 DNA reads TGTGCCAGCAGCTTAGAAGGGGGGTCGGCCGGCTACACCTTC. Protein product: CASSLEGGSAGYTF.

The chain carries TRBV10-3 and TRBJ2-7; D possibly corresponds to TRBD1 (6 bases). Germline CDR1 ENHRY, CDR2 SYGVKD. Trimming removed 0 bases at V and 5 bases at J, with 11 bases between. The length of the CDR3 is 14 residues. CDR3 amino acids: CAISESVGGHEQYF. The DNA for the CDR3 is TGTGCCATCAGTGAGTCGGTAGGGGGACACGAGCAGTACTTC.

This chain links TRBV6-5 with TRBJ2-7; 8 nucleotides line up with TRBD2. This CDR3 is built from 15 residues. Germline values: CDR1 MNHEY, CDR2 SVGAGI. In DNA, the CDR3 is TGTGTCACCAGAGGCGGGGGGCGAAAGGTCTACGAGCAGTACTTC. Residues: CVTRGGGRKVYEQYF.

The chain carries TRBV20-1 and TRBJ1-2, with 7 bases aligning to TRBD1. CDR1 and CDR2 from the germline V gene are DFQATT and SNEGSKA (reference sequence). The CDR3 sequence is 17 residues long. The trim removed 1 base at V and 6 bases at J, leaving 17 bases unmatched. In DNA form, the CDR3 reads TGCAGTGCTAGAGTTAGAGTTACGACAGGGCTCTTTCATGGCTACACCTTC. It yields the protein CSARVRVTTGLFHGYTF.

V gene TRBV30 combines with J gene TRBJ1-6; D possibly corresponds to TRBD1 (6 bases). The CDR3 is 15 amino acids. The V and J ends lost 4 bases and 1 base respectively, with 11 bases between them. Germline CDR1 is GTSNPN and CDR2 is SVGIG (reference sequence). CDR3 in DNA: TGTGCCTGGACGAGGGGGGTGTCCTATAATTCACCCCTCCACTTT. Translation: CAWTRGVSYNSPLHF.

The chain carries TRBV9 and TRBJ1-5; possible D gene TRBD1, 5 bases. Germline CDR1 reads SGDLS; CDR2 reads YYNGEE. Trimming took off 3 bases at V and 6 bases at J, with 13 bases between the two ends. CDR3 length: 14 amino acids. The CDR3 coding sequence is TGTGCCAGCAGCGGGGGGGGTGTGACTCAGCCCCAGCATTTT. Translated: CASSGGGVTQPQHF.

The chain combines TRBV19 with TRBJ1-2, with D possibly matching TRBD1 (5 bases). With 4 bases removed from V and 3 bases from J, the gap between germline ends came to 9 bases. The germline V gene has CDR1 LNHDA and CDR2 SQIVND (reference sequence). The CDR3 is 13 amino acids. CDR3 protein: CASSRDRYYGYTF. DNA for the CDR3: TGTGCCAGTAGTAGGGACCGATACTATGGCTACACCTTC.

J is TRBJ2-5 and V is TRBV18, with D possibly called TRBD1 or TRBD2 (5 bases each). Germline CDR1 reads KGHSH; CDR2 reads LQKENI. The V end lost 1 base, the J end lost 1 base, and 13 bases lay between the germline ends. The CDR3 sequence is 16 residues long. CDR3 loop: CASSPLGSGAQETQYF. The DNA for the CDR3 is TGTGCCAGCTCACCACTAGGATCCGGGGCCCAAGAGACCCAGTACTTC.

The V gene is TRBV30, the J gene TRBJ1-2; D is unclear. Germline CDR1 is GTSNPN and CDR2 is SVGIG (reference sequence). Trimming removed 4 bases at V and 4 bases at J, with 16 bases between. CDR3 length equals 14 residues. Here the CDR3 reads CAWTPLRGSYGYTF. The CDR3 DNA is TGTGCCTGGACCCCCCTCCGGGGTTCCTATGGCTACACCTTC.

CDR3 in amino acids: CSARPPGQGKSEAFF. CDR3 in DNA: TGCAGTGCTAGGCCCCCCGGACAGGGGAAGTCTGAAGCTTTCTTT. The rearrangement joins TRBV20-1 to TRBJ1-1, with 9 bases identical to TRBD1. V trimming: 3 bases; J trimming: 6 bases; junction bases outside the gene matches: 11. Germline V gives CDR1 DFQATT, CDR2 SNEGSKA (reference sequence). This CDR3 is built from 15 residues.

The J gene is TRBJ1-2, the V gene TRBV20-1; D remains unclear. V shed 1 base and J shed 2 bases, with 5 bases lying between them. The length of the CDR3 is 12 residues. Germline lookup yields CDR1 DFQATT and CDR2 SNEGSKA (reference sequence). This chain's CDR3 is CSARGLNYGYTF. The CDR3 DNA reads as TGCAGTGCTAGAGGGCTGAACTATGGCTACACCTTC.

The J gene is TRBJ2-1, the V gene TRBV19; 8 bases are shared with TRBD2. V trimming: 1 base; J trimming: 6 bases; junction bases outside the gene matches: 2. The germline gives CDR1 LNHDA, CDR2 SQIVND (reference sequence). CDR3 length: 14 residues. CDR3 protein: CASSIASGGNEQFF. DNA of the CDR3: TGTGCCAGTAGTATAGCCAGCGGGGGCAATGAGCAGTTCTTC.

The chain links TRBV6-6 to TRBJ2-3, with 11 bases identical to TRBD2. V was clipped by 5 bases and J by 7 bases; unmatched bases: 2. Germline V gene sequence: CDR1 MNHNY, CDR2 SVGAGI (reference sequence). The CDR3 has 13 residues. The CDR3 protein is CASSTSGGHTQYF. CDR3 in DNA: TGTGCCAGCAGTACTAGCGGGGGACATACGCAGTATTTT.

The CDR3 protein is CASSWSGQGNQPQHF. CDR3 in DNA: TGTGCCAGCAGTTGGAGCGGACAGGGCAATCAGCCCCAGCATTTT. V and J are TRBV2 and TRBJ1-5; 7 positions match TRBD1. The V and J ends lost 5 bases and 2 bases, in that order; junction bases with no gene match: 6. This CDR3 spans 15 amino acids. The germline V gene encodes CDR1 SNHLY and CDR2 FYNNEI.

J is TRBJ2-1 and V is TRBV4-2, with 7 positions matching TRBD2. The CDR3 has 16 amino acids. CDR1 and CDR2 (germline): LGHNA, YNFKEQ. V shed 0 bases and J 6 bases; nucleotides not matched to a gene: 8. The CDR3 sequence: CASSQDGRTRGNEQFF. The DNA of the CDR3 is TGTGCCAGCAGCCAAGATGGGCGGACTAGAGGCAATGAGCAGTTCTTC.

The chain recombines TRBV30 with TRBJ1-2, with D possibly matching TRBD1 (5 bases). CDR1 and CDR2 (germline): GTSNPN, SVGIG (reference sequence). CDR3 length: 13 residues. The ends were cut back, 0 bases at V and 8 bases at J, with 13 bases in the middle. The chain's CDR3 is CAWSVGGEEGYTF. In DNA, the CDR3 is TGTGCCTGGAGTGTCGGGGGTGAGGAAGGCTACACCTTC.

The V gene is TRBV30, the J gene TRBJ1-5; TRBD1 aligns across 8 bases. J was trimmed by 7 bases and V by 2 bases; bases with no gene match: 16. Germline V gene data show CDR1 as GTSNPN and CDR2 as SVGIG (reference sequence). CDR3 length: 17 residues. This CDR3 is CAWSRALGQARGQPQHF. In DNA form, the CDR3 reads TGTGCCTGGAGTCGGGCCCTGGGACAGGCGAGGGGCCAGCCCCAGCATTTT.